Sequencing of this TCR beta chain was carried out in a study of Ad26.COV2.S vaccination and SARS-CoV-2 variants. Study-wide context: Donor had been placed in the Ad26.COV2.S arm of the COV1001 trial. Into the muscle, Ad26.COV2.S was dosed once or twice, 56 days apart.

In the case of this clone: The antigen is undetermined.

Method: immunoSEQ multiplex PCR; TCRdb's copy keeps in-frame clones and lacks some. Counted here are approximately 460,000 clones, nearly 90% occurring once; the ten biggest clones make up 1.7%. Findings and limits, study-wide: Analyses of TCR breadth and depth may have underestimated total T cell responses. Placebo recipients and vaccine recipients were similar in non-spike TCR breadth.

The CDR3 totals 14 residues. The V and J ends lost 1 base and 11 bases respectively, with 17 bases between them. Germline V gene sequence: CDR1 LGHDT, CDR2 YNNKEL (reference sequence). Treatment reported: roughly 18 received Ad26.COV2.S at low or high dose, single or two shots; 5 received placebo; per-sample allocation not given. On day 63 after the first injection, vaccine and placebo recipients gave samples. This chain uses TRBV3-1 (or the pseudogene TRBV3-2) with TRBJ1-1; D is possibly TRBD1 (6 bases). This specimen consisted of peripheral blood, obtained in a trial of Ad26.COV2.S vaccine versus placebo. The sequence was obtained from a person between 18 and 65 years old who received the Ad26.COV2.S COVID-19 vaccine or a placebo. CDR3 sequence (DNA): TGTGCCAGCAGCCAAGTCCAGGGGCGCGGGGAGGCTTTCTTT. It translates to CASSQVQGRGEAFF.